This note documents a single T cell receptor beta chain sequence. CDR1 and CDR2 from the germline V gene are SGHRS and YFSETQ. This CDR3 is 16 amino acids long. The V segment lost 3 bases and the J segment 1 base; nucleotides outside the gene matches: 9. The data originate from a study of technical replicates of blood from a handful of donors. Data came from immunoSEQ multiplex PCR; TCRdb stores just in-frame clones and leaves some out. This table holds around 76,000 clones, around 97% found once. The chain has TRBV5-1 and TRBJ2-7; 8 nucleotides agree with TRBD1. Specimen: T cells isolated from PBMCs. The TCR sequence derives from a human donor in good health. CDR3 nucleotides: TGCGCCAGCAGCTCCACCCCCGGGACAGGATCCTACGAGCAGTACTTC. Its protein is CASSSTPGTGSYEQYF.